This T cell receptor (beta chain) comes out of a study of Ad26.COV2.S vaccination and SARS-CoV-2 variants. Looking at the study overall: The donor belonged to the COV1001 Ad26.COV2.S trial arm. Each vaccinee took Ad26.COV2.S intramuscularly, once or twice 56 days apart. Study-wide results and caveats: Researchers cautioned that TCR breadth and depth analyses may have underestimated total T cell responses. Vaccine recipients had higher spike-specific TCR breadth than placebo recipients.

The CDR3 sequence is 15 residues long. Per germline, CDR1 MDHEN and CDR2 SYDVKM. Germline trimming cut 1 base from V and 5 bases from J; bases unmatched to any gene: 4. Treatment denoted: around 19 received Ad26.COV2.S at low or high dose, single or two shots; about 5 received placebo; per-sample allocation not given. Samples were taken on day 63 after the first vaccine or placebo injection. Assay used: immunoSEQ multiplex PCR; TCRdb lists only in-frame clones, some missing. Found here are 380,000 or so clones, approximately 83% of them singletons; the top ten hold approximately 7.8%. On this clone: As yet, its antigen is unknown.

The chain recombines TRBV28 with TRBJ1-4, with 7 bases lining up with TRBD1. Material: peripheral blood, obtained in a trial of Ad26.COV2.S vaccine versus placebo. The sequence was obtained from a person aged 18-60 years who received the Ad26.COV2.S COVID-19 vaccine or a placebo. CDR3 DNA sequence: TGTGCCAGCAGTTTATACGTGGGACAGAATGAAAAACTGTTTTTT. This gives the protein CASSLYVGQNEKLFF.